The text below deals with one T cell receptor (beta chain). The antigen remains unidentified. At one end, the junction sequence differs from germline, possibly due to a read error. The CDR3 sequence is 14 residues long. This entry comes from a study of T-cell reconstitution after alpha-beta-depleted transplantation in children. Study-wide results and caveats: T-cell counts and diversity at one year following transplant were attributed mainly to newly produced T cells.

Unique molecular identifiers featured in how the TCRbeta library was prepared. TCRdb re-called the PCR reads through MiXCR, storing one row per CDR3 protein. The table records roughly 490,000 distinct CDR3 sequences, more than 9.5% of them present only once. This receptor was taken from a female patient aged 2 to 10 who had a stem cell transplant for aplastic anemia, so the T cells may come from the graft donor. The rearrangement joins TRBV12-3 or TRBV12-4 to TRBJ2-1; TRBD2 matches 8 bases. Material: PBMCs, mostly from graft donor cells, obtained 180 days after TCRalphabeta/CD19-depleted stem cell transplant. CDR3 in amino acids: CASSIAGWVNEQFF. CDR3 nucleotides: TGTGCCAGCAGTATAGCGGGATGGGTCAATGAGCAGTTCTTC.